A single sample gave rise to the 18 T cell receptor beta chains below, sequenced in a study of T cell responses to AZD1222 COVID-19 vaccine. The table came from immunoSEQ multiplex PCR; TCRdb's copy has only in-frame clones and leaves some out. The sample yields more than 80,000 clones, approximately 91% seen once. The specimen comprised peripheral blood, sampled on day 0 of AZD1222 vaccination. Receptors were obtained from an adult in good health.

The gene calls are TRBV3-1 (or the pseudogene TRBV3-2) and TRBJ2-2; D gene uncertain. The CDR3 has 12 residues. V was trimmed by 4 bases and J by 5 bases, leaving 5 bases between them. Per the germline V gene, CDR1 is LGHDT and CDR2 is YNNKEL (reference sequence). The DNA of the CDR3 is TGTGCCAGCAGCCGGAGAACCGGGGAGCTGTTTTTT. Amino acids: CASSRRTGELFF.

This chain links TRBV6-5 with TRBJ1-1, with a possible D match to TRBD1 (5 bases). Germline V lookup: CDR1 MNHEY, CDR2 SVGAGI. The CDR3 covers 14 residues. V was trimmed by 7 bases and J by 3 bases, leaving 15 bases between them. The CDR3 protein is CASISGGVDTEAFF. The CDR3 nucleotides are TGTGCCAGCATTTCGGGGGGGGTAGACACTGAAGCTTTCTTT.

The J gene is TRBJ2-2, the V gene TRBV3-1 (or the pseudogene TRBV3-2); D gene ambiguous. CDR1 is LGHDT, CDR2 YNNKEL, per germline (reference sequence). Trimming stripped 2 bases from V and 7 bases from J, with 5 bases between. This CDR3 has 12 residues. In nucleotides, the CDR3 is TGTGCCAGCAGCCAACGTTTCGGGGAGCTGTTTTTT. Encoded protein: CASSQRFGELFF.

This clone was counted between two and nine times. The J gene is TRBJ1-1, the V gene TRBV7-9; D possibly corresponds to TRBD1 (5 bases). Germline values: CDR1 SEHNR, CDR2 FQNEAQ (reference sequence). V lost 1 base and J lost 4, with 16 bases in between. There are 16 residues in the CDR3. In DNA, the CDR3 is TGTGCCAGCAGCTTAGGAGTAAGGAGTGGGGCCACTGAAGCTTTCTTT. Residues: CASSLGVRSGATEAFF.

The gene calls are TRBV5-1 and TRBJ2-5; TRBD1 is a possible D gene (6 bases). V was clipped by 4 bases and J by 5 bases, with 15 bases between them. The CDR3 is 14 residues long. Germline assignment: CDR1 SGHRS and CDR2 YFSETQ. The DNA of the CDR3 is TGCGCCAGCAGCCCCGGACAGATCCTCGAGACCCAGTACTTC. Translation gives CASSPGQILETQYF.

This chain joins TRBV7-2 and TRBJ1-2, with unresolved D. Trimming took off 3 bases at V and 4 bases at J, with 6 bases between the two ends. The length of the CDR3 is 12 residues. Germline V gene data show CDR1 as SGHTA and CDR2 as FQGNSA. The DNA of the CDR3 is TGTGCCAGCAGCTTGAATAGCTATGGCTACACCTTC. Amino acid sequence: CASSLNSYGYTF.

The chain employs TRBV4-2 and TRBJ1-2, with a weak D call TRBD1 (5 bases). Per the germline V gene, CDR1 is LGHNA and CDR2 is YNFKEQ. V was pared by 5 bases and J by 5 bases, with 21 bases between. The CDR3 sequence is 16 residues long. The CDR3 here is CASSARTSGLGYGYTF. The CDR3 DNA is TGTGCCAGCAGCGCCCGGACATCCGGCCTCGGGTATGGCTACACCTTC.

The DNA for the CDR3 is TGTGCCAGCAGCTTGACCACGACTCTCACAAAGACCCAGTACTTC. Protein sequence: CASSLTTTLTKTQYF. The chain employs TRBV5-8 and TRBJ2-5, with D unresolved. The V gene's germline CDR1 is SGHTS and CDR2 YDEGEE. Trimming left V 1 base short and J 6 bases short, with 16 bases between. The CDR3 length is 15 residues.

The chain is built from TRBV9 and TRBJ1-6; possible D gene TRBD1, 5 bases. Germline assignment: CDR1 SGDLS and CDR2 YYNGEE. The CDR3 is made up of 17 amino acids. The V gene lost 3 bases and the J gene lost 0 bases, with 13 bases spanning the gap. The CDR3 bases are TGTGCCAGCAGCGGAGCGACAGCTAGCTCCTATAATTCACCCCTCCACTTT. Translation gives CASSGATASSYNSPLHF.

This clone showed up just a few times. The V and J genes are TRBV7-9 and TRBJ2-5; possibly TRBD2 for D (5 bases). This CDR3 is built from 15 residues. Per germline, CDR1 SEHNR and CDR2 FQNEAQ (reference sequence). Trimming removed 5 bases at V and 5 bases at J, with 18 bases between. The CDR3 loop is CASSLDWSGIETQYF. DNA for the CDR3: TGTGCCAGCAGCCTCGACTGGTCGGGAATCGAGACCCAGTACTTC.

J is TRBJ2-3 and V is TRBV24-1; weak D call: TRBD1 (5 bases). Germline CDR1 reads KGHDR; CDR2 reads SFDVKD. The ends were cut back, 3 bases at V and 4 bases at J, with 10 bases in the middle. This CDR3 has 14 amino acids. CDR3 DNA sequence: TGTGCCACCAGTGATACAAGGGGCGCAGATACGCAGTATTTT. Amino acids: CATSDTRGADTQYF.

The rearrangement joins TRBV6-5 to TRBJ2-5, with TRBD2 matching 11 bases. The CDR3 sequence is 16 residues long. The germline V gene encodes CDR1 MNHEY and CDR2 SVGAGI. The V and J ends lost 4 bases and 7 bases, in that order; junction bases with no gene match: 11. CDR3 residues: CASSSGTSGPYWTQYF. The CDR3 bases are TGTGCCAGCAGTTCCGGGACTAGCGGACCCTATTGGACCCAGTACTTC.

The rearrangement uses TRBV28 and TRBJ1-2; no firm D call. Trimming cost V 2 bases and J 7 bases, with 14 bases left between them. Germline-derived CDR1 and CDR2 are MDHEN and SYDVKM. This CDR3 region has 14 residues. CDR3 sequence (DNA): TGTGCCAGCAGTTTACCCCCCGGAGAAGTTGGCTACACCTTC. Its protein product is CASSLPPGEVGYTF.

The chain is built from TRBV9 and TRBJ1-1, with 7 bases fitting TRBD1. Trimming at V came to 2 bases and at J to 3 bases, leaving 7 bases not matched to a gene. There are 15 residues in the CDR3. The germline V gene has CDR1 SGDLS and CDR2 YYNGEE. The CDR3, as DNA: TGTGCCAGCAGCGTTAACAGGGGTTTCGACACTGAAGCTTTCTTT. This translates into CASSVNRGFDTEAFF.

The V gene is TRBV29-1, the J gene TRBJ2-3; D unclear. There are 13 residues in the CDR3. Trimming shortened V by 3 bases and J by 2 bases, and 9 bases separated the two germline ends. CDR1 SQVTM and CDR2 ANQGSEA come from the germline V gene. DNA of the CDR3: TGCAGCGTTGATGAGAAAAACACAGATACGCAGTATTTT. Its protein is CSVDEKNTDTQYF.

The rearrangement joins TRBV3-1 (or the pseudogene TRBV3-2) to TRBJ2-1; TRBD1 matches 7 bases. The CDR3 runs to 16 residues. The germline CDR1 and CDR2 sequences are LGHDT and YNNKEL (reference sequence). Trimming at V came to 4 bases and at J to 4 bases, leaving 10 bases not matched to a gene. The CDR3 region has the DNA TGTGCCAGCAGCCCGCGGACAGGAAGGGGGTACAATGAGCAGTTCTTC. It is translated as CASSPRTGRGYNEQFF.

The chain combines TRBV6-5 with TRBJ1-5; D may be TRBD1 (6 bases). V dropped 4 bases and J dropped 0 bases, with 13 bases sitting between them. The CDR3 has 16 residues. Germline V gene lookup returns CDR1 MNHEY and CDR2 SVGAGI. The DNA for the CDR3 is TGTGCCAGCAGTTCTGAGGGGGTCTATAGCAATCAGCCCCAGCATTTT. This translates into CASSSEGVYSNQPQHF.

The rearrangement links TRBV28 to TRBJ1-1; TRBD1 might be the D (5 bases). From germline, CDR1 is MDHEN and CDR2 SYDVKM. Trimming removed 1 base from V and 5 bases from J, with 11 bases in between. The CDR3 spans 14 residues. The CDR3 nucleotides are TGTGCCAGCAGTTTATCATGGAGGGGAACTGAAGCTTTCTTT. Translation gives CASSLSWRGTEAFF.